The 24 T cell receptor beta chains reported below all come from one sample, sequenced in a study of cytomegalovirus exposure and HLA in healthy donors. 13 Jbeta primers and 60 Vbeta primers were used for the PCR. This table comes from immunoSEQ multiplex PCR, and its TCRdb copy is limited to in-frame clones, with some not included. The sample holds about 130,000 clones; roughly three quarters are singletons and the top ten take around 1.9%. Input material: PBMCs. The receptors stem from a woman between 40 and 50 years old in good health and CMV-seronegative.

This chain uses TRBV28 with TRBJ2-3; 8 bases line up with TRBD1. Per germline, CDR1 MDHEN and CDR2 SYDVKM. Losses at the gene ends were 3 bases for V and 6 bases for J; bases not matched to a gene: 5. The CDR3 contains 14 residues. The CDR3 nucleotides read TGTGCCAGCAGTTTCAGGGGGCTAGCGGATACGCAGTATTTT. It codes for CASSFRGLADTQYF.

The J gene is TRBJ1-1, the V gene TRBV29-1; 7 bases match TRBD1. The CDR3 is made up of 12 amino acids. The V gene end was trimmed by 6 bases and the J gene end by 8 bases; junction bases not matched to a gene: 9. Germline V CDR1 and CDR2: SQVTM, ANQGSEA. The CDR3 protein is CSVGRQGSEAFF. For the CDR3, the DNA is TGCAGCGTGGGCAGACAGGGCTCAGAAGCTTTCTTT.

V gene TRBV25-1 combines with J gene TRBJ2-1, with TRBD1 matching over 10 bases. With V trimmed by 6 bases and J by 6 bases, 8 bases remained unmatched. This CDR3 has 15 amino acids. In germline, CDR1 is MGHDK, CDR2 SYGVNS. CDR3 sequence: CASRTGGDGSNEQFF. Written as DNA, the CDR3 is TGTGCCAGCAGGACAGGGGGCGACGGATCCAATGAGCAGTTCTTC.

The chain couples TRBV11-3 to TRBJ2-2; D unresolved. CDR1 SGHNT and CDR2 YENEEA come from the germline V gene. The CDR3 runs to 13 residues. With 5 bases removed from V and 3 bases from J, the gap between germline ends came to 7 bases. This CDR3 reads CASSLADTGELFF. The DNA of the CDR3 is TGTGCCAGCAGCCTCGCGGACACCGGGGAGCTGTTTTTT.

The CDR3: CASSLEGLAGGLFF. CDR3 DNA: TGTGCCAGCAGTTTAGAGGGACTAGCGGGAGGTTTGTTCTTC. The chain is built from TRBV27 and TRBJ2-1; 15 bases are shared with TRBD2. The CDR3 runs 14 residues. The V segment lost 2 bases and the J segment 15 bases; nucleotides outside the gene matches: 5. Germline loops: CDR1 MNHEY, CDR2 SMNVEV (reference sequence).

The chain links TRBV5-6 to TRBJ2-5; a weak D match, TRBD2 (5 bases). The V gene's germline CDR1 is SGHDT and CDR2 YYEEEE. With 1 base removed from V and 4 bases from J, the gap between germline ends came to 8 bases. This CDR3 has 13 residues. The DNA of the CDR3 is TGTGCCAGCAGCTTGCCGGGGAGAGAGACCCAGTACTTC. Protein product: CASSLPGRETQYF.

V is TRBV10-3 and J is TRBJ1-6; no clear D. CDR3 size: 13 residues. The V gene lost 5 bases and the J gene lost 13 bases, with 15 bases spanning the gap. Germline CDR1 is ENHRY and CDR2 is SYGVKD. CDR3 protein: CAISSGLGGPLHF. For the CDR3, the DNA is TGTGCCATCAGTAGCGGGCTGGGAGGGCCCCTCCACTTT.

This clone was seen a few times. The J gene is TRBJ2-3, the V gene TRBV7-2, with a weak D call TRBD1 (6 bases). Deletions cut 1 base from V and 5 bases from J, with 25 bases between. Germline V gene sequence: CDR1 SGHTA, CDR2 FQGNSA. The CDR3 is 19 amino acids. CDR3 DNA sequence: TGTGCCAGCAGCTTAGTGGCCGGGATGAGCGGTTGGGGACAAGATACGCAGTATTTT. Its protein product is CASSLVAGMSGWGQDTQYF.

The chain is built from TRBV6-5 and TRBJ2-7; 13 positions match TRBD2. The V segment lost 11 bases and the J segment 2 bases; nucleotides outside the gene matches: 3. CDR1 and CDR2 from the germline V gene are MNHEY and SVGAGI. The CDR3 is 13 amino acids. The CDR3 reads CAAGLAGAYEQYF. The CDR3 DNA reads as TGTGCCGCCGGACTAGCGGGAGCCTACGAGCAGTACTTC.

This clone has a single count. J is TRBJ1-6 and V is TRBV2; D is perhaps TRBD1 (5 bases). Germline CDR1 SNHLY, CDR2 FYNNEI. The CDR3 has 14 residues. The V gene lost 3 bases and the J gene lost 6 bases, with 9 bases spanning the gap. CDR3 amino acids: CASSEGPLNSPLHF. The CDR3 DNA reads as TGTGCCAGCAGTGAGGGGCCGCTTAATTCACCCCTCCACTTT.

This chain connects TRBV27 to TRBJ2-1, with TRBD2 identical over 11 bases. CDR3 length equals 16 residues. Germline V gives CDR1 MNHEY, CDR2 SMNVEV (reference sequence). Trimming at V came to 7 bases and at J to 6 bases, leaving 11 bases not matched to a gene. CDR3 DNA: TGTGCCAGCAACAAACGCTCTAGCGGGGGGATCAATGAGCAGTTCTTC. As protein: CASNKRSSGGINEQFF.

This chain joins TRBV18 and TRBJ2-1; D might be TRBD2 (7 bases). Trimming cost V 3 bases and J 2 bases, with 8 bases left between them. The CDR3 covers 14 residues. Germline CDR1 KGHSH, CDR2 LQKENI. CDR3 sequence (DNA): TGTGCCAGCTCACCGGGGGGGCCCTACAATGAGCAGTTCTTC. Amino acid sequence: CASSPGGPYNEQFF.

This clone came up once. The chain couples TRBV6-4 to TRBJ2-3; 7 bases map to TRBD2. The V gene end was trimmed by 4 bases and the J gene end by 0 bases; junction bases not matched to a gene: 4. The germline CDR1 and CDR2 sequences are MRHNA and SNTAGT. The CDR3 has 15 amino acids. The DNA of the CDR3 is TGTGCCAGCAGTGTGGTTAGCGGGAGCACAGATACGCAGTATTTT. Translation: CASSVVSGSTDTQYF.

The chain recombines TRBV7-9 with TRBJ2-7; tentatively, D is TRBD1 (5 bases). Trimming stripped 5 bases from V and 0 bases from J, with 11 bases between. The germline V gene has CDR1 SEHNR and CDR2 FQNEAQ (reference sequence). The CDR3 has 14 amino acids. CDR3 sequence reads: CASSADSYSYEQYF. CDR3 coding DNA: TGTGCCAGCAGCGCCGACAGTTACTCCTACGAGCAGTACTTC.

The chain joins TRBV5-6 to TRBJ1-2, with TRBD1 matching 7 bases. Trimming cost V 3 bases and J 0 bases; bases outside gene matches: 2. The germline gives CDR1 SGHDT, CDR2 YYEEEE. This CDR3 spans 14 amino acids. CDR3 nucleotide sequence: TGTGCCAGCAGCTCGGGACAGACTAACTATGGCTACACCTTC. This codes for CASSSGQTNYGYTF.

The CDR3, as DNA: TGCGCCAGCAGTGAGAACAGGGGGCGGCAGCCTAATGAGCAGTTCTTC. Translated, it gives CASSENRGRQPNEQFF. The chain joins TRBV10-1 to TRBJ2-1, with 9 bases identical to TRBD1. The CDR3 is 16 residues long. Germline-derived CDR1 and CDR2 are WNHNN and SYGVQD (reference sequence). The V and J ends lost 2 bases and 7 bases, in that order; junction bases with no gene match: 9.

The chain is built from TRBV6-6 and TRBJ1-3; 7 bases are a match to TRBD1. The germline V gene encodes CDR1 MNHNY and CDR2 SVGAGI (reference sequence). Losses at the gene ends were 0 bases for V and 6 bases for J; bases not matched to a gene: 2. The CDR3 extends over 14 amino acids. In DNA form, the CDR3 reads TGTGCCAGCAGTTACTCAGGGGGCGAAAACACCATATATTTT. Residues: CASSYSGGENTIYF.

This chain connects TRBV27 to TRBJ1-5; TRBD1 aligns across 12 bases. The length of the CDR3 is 18 residues. Germline V gene sequence: CDR1 MNHEY, CDR2 SMNVEV (reference sequence). V lost 5 bases, J lost 2 bases, and 10 bases stayed unmatched. CDR3 in amino acids: CASSAGTGGYSGNQPQHF. The CDR3 nucleotides are TGTGCCAGCAGTGCCGGGACAGGGGGCTATTCTGGCAATCAGCCCCAGCATTTT.

The rearrangement joins TRBV7-8 to TRBJ2-7; a weak D match, TRBD1 (5 bases). Germline CDR1 SGHVS, CDR2 FQNEAQ. The CDR3 extends over 14 amino acids. V lost 1 base and J lost 3, with 10 bases in between. CDR3 DNA: TGTGCCAGCAGCTTAGACAGGTACCACTACGAGCAGTACTTC. This codes for CASSLDRYHYEQYF.

V and J are TRBV19 and TRBJ2-1; 11 positions agree with TRBD2. J lost 3 bases, V lost 6 bases, and 10 bases had no gene match. Germline V gene data show CDR1 as LNHDA and CDR2 as SQIVND (reference sequence). This CDR3 comprises 17 residues. The CDR3 coding sequence is TGTGCCAGTAGAATTTCTAGCGGGAGGTTTAGCTACAATGAGCAGTTCTTC. This codes for CASRISSGRFSYNEQFF.

The rearrangement joins TRBV5-1 to TRBJ1-5; D unresolved. CDR1 and CDR2 (germline): SGHRS, YFSETQ. There are 15 residues in the CDR3. V dropped 5 bases and J dropped 0 bases, with 12 bases sitting between them. The CDR3 sequence is CASSFDGNSNQPQHF. DNA of the CDR3: TGCGCCAGCAGTTTTGACGGGAATAGCAATCAGCCCCAGCATTTT.

A remark on this clone: This specimen includes other DNA sequences encoding the same CDR3. In DNA, the CDR3 is TGTGCCAGCAGTGGTCAGGACTACGAGCAGTACTTC. Protein product: CASSGQDYEQYF. This chain links TRBV2 with TRBJ2-7; no firm D call. Trimming left V 4 bases short and J 3 bases short, with 7 bases between. Germline loops: CDR1 SNHLY, CDR2 FYNNEI. This CDR3 spans 12 amino acids.

The rearrangement links TRBV21-1 to TRBJ2-3; no check of the table's D call, TRBD2, against the DNA was made. TRBV21-1 is an annotated pseudogene. The CDR3 runs 17 residues. The CDR3 bases are TGTGCCAGCAGCAGAACCCGGACTAGCGGTGCCACAGATACGCAGTATTTT. Residues: CASSRTRTSGATDTQYF.

Comments on this clone: At one end the junction does not follow the germline gene, possibly because of a read error. This rearrangement joins TRBV27 to TRBJ2-6, with 8 bases matching TRBD1. CDR1 is MNHEY and CDR2 is SMNVEV in the germline V gene (reference sequence). The CDR3 is made up of 17 amino acids. CDR3 coding DNA: TGTGCCAGCAGTTCAGGGGGCGGACTTTCCGGGGCCAACGGCCTGACTTTC. Translating it yields CASSSGGGLSGANGLTF.